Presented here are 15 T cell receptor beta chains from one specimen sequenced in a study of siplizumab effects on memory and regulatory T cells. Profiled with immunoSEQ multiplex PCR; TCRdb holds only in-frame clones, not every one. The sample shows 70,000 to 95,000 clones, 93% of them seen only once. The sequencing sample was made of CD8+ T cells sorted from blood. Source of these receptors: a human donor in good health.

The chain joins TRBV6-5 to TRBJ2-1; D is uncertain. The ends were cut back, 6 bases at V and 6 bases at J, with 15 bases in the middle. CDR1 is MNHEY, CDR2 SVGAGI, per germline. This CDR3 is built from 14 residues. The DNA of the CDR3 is TGTGCCAGCAGAGAGAGTGGGATGGGCAATGAGCAGTTCTTC. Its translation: CASRESGMGNEQFF.

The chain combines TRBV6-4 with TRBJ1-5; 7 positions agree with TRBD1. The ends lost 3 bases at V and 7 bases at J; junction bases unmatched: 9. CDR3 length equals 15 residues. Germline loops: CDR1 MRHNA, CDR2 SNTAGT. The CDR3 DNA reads TGTGCCAGCAGTGAGACAGGGAACGGGGGACAGCCCCAGCATTTT. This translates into CASSETGNGGQPQHF.

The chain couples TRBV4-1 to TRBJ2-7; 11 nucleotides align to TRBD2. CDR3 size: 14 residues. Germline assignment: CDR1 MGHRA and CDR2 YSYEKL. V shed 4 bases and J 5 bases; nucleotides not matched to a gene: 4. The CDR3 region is CASSRTSGSNEQYF. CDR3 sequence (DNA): TGCGCCAGCAGCCGGACTAGCGGGTCGAACGAGCAGTACTTC.

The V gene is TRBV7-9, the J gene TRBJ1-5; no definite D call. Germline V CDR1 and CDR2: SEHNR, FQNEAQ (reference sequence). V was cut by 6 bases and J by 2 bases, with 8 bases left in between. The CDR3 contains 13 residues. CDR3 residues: CASSRGGNQPQHF. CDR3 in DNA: TGTGCCAGCAGTCGAGGCGGCAATCAGCCCCAGCATTTT.

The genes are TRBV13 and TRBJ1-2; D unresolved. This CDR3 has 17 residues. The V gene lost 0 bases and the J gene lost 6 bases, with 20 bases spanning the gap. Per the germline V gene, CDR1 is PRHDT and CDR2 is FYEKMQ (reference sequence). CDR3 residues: CASSLGRTEGGRDGYTF. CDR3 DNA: TGTGCCAGCAGCTTAGGCCGGACCGAGGGAGGTAGGGATGGCTACACCTTC. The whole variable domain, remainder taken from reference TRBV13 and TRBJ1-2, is AAGVIQSPRHLIKEKRETATLKCYPIPRHDTVYWYQQGPGQDPQFLISFYEKMQSDKGSIPDRFSAQQFSDYHSELNMSSLELGDSALYFCASSLGRTEGGRDGYTFGSGTRLTVV.

In nucleotides, the CDR3 is TGTGCCAGCAGCTTAGGACCCCAGGGGATAGGTGAAAAACTGTTTTTT. Amino acids: CASSLGPQGIGEKLFF. The rearrangement joins TRBV11-2 to TRBJ1-4; tentative D call: TRBD1 (6 bases). From germline, CDR1 is SGHAT and CDR2 FQNNGV. This CDR3 has 16 residues. V was clipped by 1 base and J by 7 bases, with 16 bases between them.

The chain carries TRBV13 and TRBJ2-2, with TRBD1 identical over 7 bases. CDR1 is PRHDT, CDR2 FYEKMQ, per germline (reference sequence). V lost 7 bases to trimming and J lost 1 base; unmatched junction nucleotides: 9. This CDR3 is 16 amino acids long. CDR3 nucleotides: TGTGCCAGCACCCCTAGAACAGGGGTGAACACCGGGGAGCTGTTTTTT. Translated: CASTPRTGVNTGELFF.

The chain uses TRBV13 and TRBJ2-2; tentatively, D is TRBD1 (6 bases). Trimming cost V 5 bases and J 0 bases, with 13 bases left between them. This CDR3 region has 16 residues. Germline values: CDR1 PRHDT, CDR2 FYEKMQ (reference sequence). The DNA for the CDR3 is TGTGCCAGCAGCCGGACGGACAGAACGAACACCGGGGAGCTGTTTTTT. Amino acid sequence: CASSRTDRTNTGELFF.

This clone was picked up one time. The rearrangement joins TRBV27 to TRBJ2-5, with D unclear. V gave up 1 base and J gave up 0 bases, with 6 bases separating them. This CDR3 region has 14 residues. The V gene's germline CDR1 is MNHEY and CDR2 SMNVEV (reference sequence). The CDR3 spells CASSLYSNQETQYF. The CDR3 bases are TGTGCCAGCAGTTTATACAGCAACCAAGAGACCCAGTACTTC.

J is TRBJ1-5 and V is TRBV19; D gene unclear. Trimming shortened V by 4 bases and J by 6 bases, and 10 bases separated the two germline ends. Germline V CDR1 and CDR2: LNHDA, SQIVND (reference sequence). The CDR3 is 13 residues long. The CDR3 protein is CASSTGIGQPQHF. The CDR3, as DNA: TGTGCCAGTAGTACCGGGATAGGTCAGCCCCAGCATTTT.

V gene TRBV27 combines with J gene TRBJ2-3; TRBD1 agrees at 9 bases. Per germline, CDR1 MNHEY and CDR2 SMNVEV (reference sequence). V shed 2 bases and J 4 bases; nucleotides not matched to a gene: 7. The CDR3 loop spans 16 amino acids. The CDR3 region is CASSLETGGSPDTQYF. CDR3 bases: TGTGCCAGCAGTTTAGAGACAGGGGGATCCCCAGATACGCAGTATTTT.

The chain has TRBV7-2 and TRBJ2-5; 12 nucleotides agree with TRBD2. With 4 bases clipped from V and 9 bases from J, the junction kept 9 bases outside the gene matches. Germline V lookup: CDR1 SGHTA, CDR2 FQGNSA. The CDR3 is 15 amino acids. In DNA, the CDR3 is TGTGCCAGCAGCTCGACTAGCGGGAGAGGGTCGGCCCAGTACTTC. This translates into CASSSTSGRGSAQYF.

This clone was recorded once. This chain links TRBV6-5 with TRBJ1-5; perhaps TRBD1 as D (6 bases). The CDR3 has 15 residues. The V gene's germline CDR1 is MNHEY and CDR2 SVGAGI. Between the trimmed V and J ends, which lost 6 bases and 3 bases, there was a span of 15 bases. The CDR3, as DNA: TGTGCCAGCAGCGAGGGGGTGCCTATCAATCAGCCCCAGCATTTT. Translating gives CASSEGVPINQPQHF.

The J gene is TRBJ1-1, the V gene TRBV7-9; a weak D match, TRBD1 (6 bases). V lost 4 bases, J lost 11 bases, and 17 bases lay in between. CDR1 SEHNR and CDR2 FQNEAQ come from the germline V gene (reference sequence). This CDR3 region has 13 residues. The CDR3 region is CASSSIRGDSAFF. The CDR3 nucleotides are TGTGCCAGCAGCTCTATCAGGGGAGATAGTGCTTTCTTT. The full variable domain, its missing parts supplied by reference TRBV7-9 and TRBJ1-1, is DTGVSQNPRHKITKRGQNVTFRCDPISEHNRLYWYRQTLGQGPEFLTYFQNEAQLEKSRLLSDRFSAERPKGSFSTLEIQRTEQGDSAMYLCASSSIRGDSAFFGQGTRLTVV.

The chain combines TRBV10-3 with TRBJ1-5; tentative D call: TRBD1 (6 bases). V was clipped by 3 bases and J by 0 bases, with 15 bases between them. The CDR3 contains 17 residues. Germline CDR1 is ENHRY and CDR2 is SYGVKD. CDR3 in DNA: TGTGCCATCAGTGAAGGCAGGGGAGTAAGTAGCAATCAGCCCCAGCATTTT. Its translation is CAISEGRGVSSNQPQHF.